Described below is a single TCR beta chain sequence and its context. Its antigen is as yet unknown. This record comes from a study of cytomegalovirus exposure and HLA in healthy donors. The PCR used 60 Vbeta and 13 Jbeta primers. The assay was immunoSEQ multiplex PCR, and TCRdb's table has in-frame clones only and misses some. This table holds roughly 100,000 clones, roughly three quarters found once. Study findings and constraints: Prior analysis indicated that the majority of TCR beta V segments exhibited productivity approximately 87% or approximately 30% of the time. Several of the most significant clusters were apparently associated with common viral pathogens in a later analysis.

J lost 6 bases, V lost 5 bases, and 7 bases had no gene match. There are 15 residues in the CDR3. The germline V gene encodes CDR1 MNHEY and CDR2 SVGAGI. The TCR sequence derives from a young woman in good health and CMV-seropositive. The chain links TRBV6-5 to TRBJ2-1; 10 bases agree with TRBD1. Sequencing was performed on PBMCs. This CDR3 is CASSRQGALGNEQFF. DNA of the CDR3: TGTGCCAGCAGTAGACAGGGGGCGCTGGGCAATGAGCAGTTCTTC.